These 9 T cell receptor beta chains originate from one sample sequenced in a study of shared clonotypes between healthy human individuals. Clones were read by immunoSEQ multiplex PCR, and TCRdb kept only the in-frame ones, dropping some. The table lists nearly 2 million clones, just under 95% of them singletons, with approximately 1% in the top ten. Naive CD8 cells lacked CD45RO, underwent positive selection for CCR7 and left out terminally differentiated effector memory CD45RA+ cells. Material for sequencing was naive CD8+ T cells sorted from blood. These receptors were taken from a man aged 18 to 35 in good health.

CDR3 residues: CASSPLNARYPGYEQYF. As DNA, the CDR3 is TGTGCCAGTAGTCCCCTAAACGCTCGATACCCCGGTTACGAGCAGTACTTC. The chain carries TRBV19 and TRBJ2-7; D is undetermined. The germline V and J ends were trimmed by 5 bases and 4 bases, with 24 bases remaining between them. CDR3 length equals 17 residues. The V gene's germline CDR1 is LNHDA and CDR2 SQIVND (reference sequence). Complete variable domain (other parts from reference TRBV19 and TRBJ2-7): DGGITQSPKYLFRKEGQNVTLSCEQNLNHDAMYWYRQDPGQGLRLIYYSQIVNDFQKGDIAEGYSVSREKKESFPLTVTSAQKNPTAFYLCASSPLNARYPGYEQYFGPGTRLTVT.

The gene calls are TRBV11-2 and TRBJ1-6; D is unresolved. The CDR3 spans 13 residues. The ends were cut back, 1 base at V and 8 bases at J, with 6 bases in the middle. CDR1 is SGHAT and CDR2 is FQNNGV in the germline V gene. The CDR3 loop is CASSLVVYSPLHF. The CDR3 bases are TGTGCCAGCAGCTTAGTTGTGTATTCACCCCTCCACTTT. Filled out from reference TRBV11-2 and TRBJ1-6, the complete variable domain reads EAGVAQSPRYKIIEKRQSVAFWCNPISGHATLYWYQQILGQGPKLLIQFQNNGVVDDSQLPKDRFSAERLKGVDSTLKIQPAKLEDSAVYLCASSLVVYSPLHFGNGTRLTVT.

This clone was seen a single time. This chain joins TRBV5-6 and TRBJ1-2; 8 bases are shared with TRBD1. CDR3 length: 19 residues. Per the germline V gene, CDR1 is SGHDT and CDR2 is YYEEEE. V dropped 1 base and J dropped 4; count of bases not matched to a gene: 18. The CDR3 coding sequence is TGTGCCAGCAGCTTGAAGACAGGGGCGCTGGGCTGGTCGCCCTATGGCTACACCTTC. This sequence encodes CASSLKTGALGWSPYGYTF.

This chain joins TRBV7-9 and TRBJ2-1, with 7 positions matching TRBD2. The CDR3 loop spans 15 amino acids. CDR1 SEHNR and CDR2 FQNEAQ come from the germline V gene (reference sequence). The V segment lost 5 bases and the J segment 9 bases; nucleotides outside the gene matches: 13. The DNA of the CDR3 is TGTGCCAGCAGCCCTCCGGGACTACCGCTTGGTGAGCAGTTCTTC. Encoded protein: CASSPPGLPLGEQFF.

The chain has TRBV15 and TRBJ2-5, with 7 bases lining up with TRBD2. The CDR3 consists of 16 residues. The V segment lost 0 bases and the J segment 2 bases; nucleotides outside the gene matches: 6. The germline V gene has CDR1 LNHNV and CDR2 YYDKDF (reference sequence). CDR3 amino acids: CATSRDLLAVQETQYF. For the CDR3, the DNA is TGTGCCACCAGCAGAGATCTCCTAGCGGTACAAGAGACCCAGTACTTC.

In this sample, this clone turned up once. The rearrangement joins TRBV7-8 to TRBJ1-2; possible D gene TRBD1, 5 bases. CDR1 is SGHVS and CDR2 is FQNEAQ in the germline V gene. This CDR3 comprises 15 residues. Deletions cut 4 bases from V and 6 bases from J, with 18 bases between. CDR3 DNA sequence: TGTGCCAGCAGCTCGAACCACCGGGGGGACCATGGCTACACCTTC. Amino acids: CASSSNHRGDHGYTF.

The V and J genes are TRBV9 and TRBJ2-1; D unclear. The CDR3 runs 13 residues. Deletions cut 3 bases from V and 6 bases from J, with 10 bases between. Germline V gene data show CDR1 as SGDLS and CDR2 as YYNGEE. The CDR3 loop reads CASSAWPFNEQFF. CDR3 in DNA: TGTGCCAGCAGCGCCTGGCCATTCAATGAGCAGTTCTTC.

On this clone: Other DNA sequences in this specimen translate into the identical CDR3. The chain joins TRBV2 to TRBJ2-7; D might be TRBD2 (7 bases). This CDR3 contains 14 residues. The V gene's germline CDR1 is SNHLY and CDR2 FYNNEI. V shed 3 bases and J shed 3 bases, with 12 bases lying between them. The CDR3 bases are TGTGCCAGCAGTGATACAGGGAGGGACTACGAGCAGTACTTC. Protein product: CASSDTGRDYEQYF. Together with reference TRBV2 and TRBJ2-7, the CDR3 gives the full variable domain: EPEVTQTPSHQVTQMGQEVILRCVPISNHLYFYWYRQILGQKVEFLVSFYNNEISEKSEIFDDQFSVERPDGSNFTLKIRSTKLEDSAMYFCASSDTGRDYEQYFGPGTRLTVT.

This chain connects TRBV19 to TRBJ2-2; TRBD1 matches 8 bases. With V trimmed by 3 bases and J by 7 bases, 7 bases remained unmatched. Looked up from germline, CDR1 is LNHDA and CDR2 is SQIVND (reference sequence). The CDR3 has 15 residues. The CDR3 region has the DNA TGTGCCAGTAGTATCGTCGGACAGGGCGGCGGGGAGCTGTTTTTT. Translated: CASSIVGQGGGELFF.